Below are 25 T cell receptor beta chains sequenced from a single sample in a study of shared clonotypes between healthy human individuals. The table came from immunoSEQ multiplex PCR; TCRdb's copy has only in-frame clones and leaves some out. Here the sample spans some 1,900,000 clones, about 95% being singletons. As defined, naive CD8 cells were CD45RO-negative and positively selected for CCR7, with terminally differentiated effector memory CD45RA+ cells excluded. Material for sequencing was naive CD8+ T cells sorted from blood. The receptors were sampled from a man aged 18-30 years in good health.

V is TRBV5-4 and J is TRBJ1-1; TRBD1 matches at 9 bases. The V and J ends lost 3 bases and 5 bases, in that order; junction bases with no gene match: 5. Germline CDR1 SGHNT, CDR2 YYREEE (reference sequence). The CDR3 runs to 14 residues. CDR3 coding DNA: TGTGCCAGCAGCTCGTCCGGGACAGGGACTGAAGCTTTCTTT. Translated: CASSSSGTGTEAFF.

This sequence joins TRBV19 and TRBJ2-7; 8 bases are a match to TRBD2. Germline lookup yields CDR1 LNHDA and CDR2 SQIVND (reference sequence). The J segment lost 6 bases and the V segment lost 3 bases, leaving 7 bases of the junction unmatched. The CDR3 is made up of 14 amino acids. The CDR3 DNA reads TGTGCCAGTAGTATTTCAGCGGGAGAAACCGAGCAGTACTTC. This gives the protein CASSISAGETEQYF.

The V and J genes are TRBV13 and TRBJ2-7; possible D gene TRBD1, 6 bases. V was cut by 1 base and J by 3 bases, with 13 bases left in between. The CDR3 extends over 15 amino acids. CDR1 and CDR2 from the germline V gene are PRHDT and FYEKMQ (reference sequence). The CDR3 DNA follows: TGTGCCAGCAGCTTAGCTGGCAGGGGAAACTACGAGCAGTACTTC. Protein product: CASSLAGRGNYEQYF. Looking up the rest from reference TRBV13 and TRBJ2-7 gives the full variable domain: AAGVIQSPRHLIKEKRETATLKCYPIPRHDTVYWYQQGPGQDPQFLISFYEKMQSDKGSIPDRFSAQQFSDYHSELNMSSLELGDSALYFCASSLAGRGNYEQYFGPGTRLTVT.

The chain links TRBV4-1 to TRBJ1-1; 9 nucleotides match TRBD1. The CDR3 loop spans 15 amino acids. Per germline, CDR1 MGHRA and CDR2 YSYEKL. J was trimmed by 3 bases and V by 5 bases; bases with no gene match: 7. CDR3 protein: CASSSTGGPYTEAFF. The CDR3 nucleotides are TGCGCCAGCAGCTCGACAGGGGGACCTTACACTGAAGCTTTCTTT.

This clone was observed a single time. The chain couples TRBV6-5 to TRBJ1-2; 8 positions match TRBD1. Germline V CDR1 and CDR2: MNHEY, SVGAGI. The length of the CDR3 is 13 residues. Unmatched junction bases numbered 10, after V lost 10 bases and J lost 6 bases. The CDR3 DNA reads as TGTGCCACCGACAGGGGAGTCGCGGATGGCTACACCTTC. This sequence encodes CATDRGVADGYTF.

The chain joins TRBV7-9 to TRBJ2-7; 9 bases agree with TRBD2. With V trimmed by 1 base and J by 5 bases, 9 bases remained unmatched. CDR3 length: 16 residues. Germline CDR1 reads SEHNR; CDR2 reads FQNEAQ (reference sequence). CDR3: CASSLVGVAGVDEQYF. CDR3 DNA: TGTGCCAGCAGCTTAGTCGGAGTAGCGGGAGTCGACGAGCAGTACTTC.

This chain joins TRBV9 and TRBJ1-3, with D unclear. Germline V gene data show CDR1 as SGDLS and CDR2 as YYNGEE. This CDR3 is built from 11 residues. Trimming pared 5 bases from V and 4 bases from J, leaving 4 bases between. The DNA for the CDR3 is TGTGCCAGCAGTGACGGAAACACCATATATTTT. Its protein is CASSDGNTIYF.

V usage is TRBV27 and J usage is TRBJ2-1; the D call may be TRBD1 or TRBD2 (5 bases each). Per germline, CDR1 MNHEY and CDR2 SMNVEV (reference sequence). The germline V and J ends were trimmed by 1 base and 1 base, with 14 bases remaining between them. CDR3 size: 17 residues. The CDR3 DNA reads TGTGCCAGCAGTTTATGGGTTGGGACCACTTCCTACAATGAGCAGTTCTTC. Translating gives CASSLWVGTTSYNEQFF.

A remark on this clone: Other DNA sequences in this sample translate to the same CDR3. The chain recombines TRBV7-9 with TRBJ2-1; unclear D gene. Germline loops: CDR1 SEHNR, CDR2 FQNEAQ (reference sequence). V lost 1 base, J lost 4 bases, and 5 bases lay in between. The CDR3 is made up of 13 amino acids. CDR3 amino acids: CASSLVSYNEQFF. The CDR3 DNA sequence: TGTGCCAGCAGCTTAGTCTCGTACAATGAGCAGTTCTTC.

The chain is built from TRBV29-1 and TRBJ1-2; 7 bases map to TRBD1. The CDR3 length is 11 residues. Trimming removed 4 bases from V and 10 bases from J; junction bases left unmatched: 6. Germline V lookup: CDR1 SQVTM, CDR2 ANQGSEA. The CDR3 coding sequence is TGCAGCGTTGGACAGGGCAGTTTCTACACCTTC. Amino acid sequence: CSVGQGSFYTF.

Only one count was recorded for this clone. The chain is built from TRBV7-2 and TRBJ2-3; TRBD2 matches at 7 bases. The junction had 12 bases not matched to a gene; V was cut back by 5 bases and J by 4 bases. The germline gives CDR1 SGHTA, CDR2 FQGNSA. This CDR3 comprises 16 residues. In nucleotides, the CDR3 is TGTGCCAGCAGCCCTAATGGGGGGGATCTTCCAGATACGCAGTATTTT. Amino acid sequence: CASSPNGGDLPDTQYF.

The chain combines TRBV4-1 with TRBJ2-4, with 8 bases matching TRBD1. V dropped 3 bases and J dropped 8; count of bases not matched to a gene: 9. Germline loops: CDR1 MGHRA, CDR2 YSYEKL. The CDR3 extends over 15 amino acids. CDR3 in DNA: TGCGCCAGCAGCCACAAAGGACAGGGAGGATACATTCAGTACTTC. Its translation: CASSHKGQGGYIQYF.

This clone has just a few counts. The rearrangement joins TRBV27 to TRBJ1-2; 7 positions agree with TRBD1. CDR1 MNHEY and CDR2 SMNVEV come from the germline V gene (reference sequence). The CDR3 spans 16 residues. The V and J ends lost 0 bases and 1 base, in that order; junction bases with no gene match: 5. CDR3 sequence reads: CASSLSYRGHNYGYTF. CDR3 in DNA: TGTGCCAGCAGTTTATCGTACAGGGGCCATAACTATGGCTACACCTTC.

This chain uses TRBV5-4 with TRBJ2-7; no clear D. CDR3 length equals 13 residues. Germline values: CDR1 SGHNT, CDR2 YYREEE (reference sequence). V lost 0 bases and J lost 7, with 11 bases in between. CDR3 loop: CASSLGAVREQYF. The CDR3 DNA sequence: TGTGCCAGCAGCTTGGGGGCGGTCCGAGAGCAGTACTTC.

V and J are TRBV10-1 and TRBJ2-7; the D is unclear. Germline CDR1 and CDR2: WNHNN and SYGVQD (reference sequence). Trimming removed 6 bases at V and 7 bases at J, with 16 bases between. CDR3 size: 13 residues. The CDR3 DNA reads TGCGCCAGCAGCCCCGGGCCGGGCCAAGAGCAGTACTTC. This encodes CASSPGPGQEQYF.

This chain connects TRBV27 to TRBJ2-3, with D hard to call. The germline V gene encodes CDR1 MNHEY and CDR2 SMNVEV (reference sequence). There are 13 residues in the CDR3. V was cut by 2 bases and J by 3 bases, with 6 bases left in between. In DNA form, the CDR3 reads TGTGCCAGCAGTTTAGTTGCGACAGATACGCAGTATTTT. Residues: CASSLVATDTQYF.

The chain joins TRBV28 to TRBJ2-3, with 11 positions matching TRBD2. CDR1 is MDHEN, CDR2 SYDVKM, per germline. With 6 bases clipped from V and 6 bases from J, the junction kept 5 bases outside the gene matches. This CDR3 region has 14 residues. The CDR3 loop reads CASRLAGEWDTQYF. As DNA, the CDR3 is TGTGCCAGCAGACTAGCGGGAGAATGGGATACGCAGTATTTT.

In DNA form, the CDR3 reads TGCGCCAGCAGCCAAGAGGAGGCGGGCTATGGCTACACCTTC. This gives the protein CASSQEEAGYGYTF. V gene TRBV4-1 combines with J gene TRBJ1-2, with D hard to call. CDR3 length: 14 residues. Trimming cost V 0 bases and J 4 bases, with 9 bases left between them. Germline assignment: CDR1 MGHRA and CDR2 YSYEKL.

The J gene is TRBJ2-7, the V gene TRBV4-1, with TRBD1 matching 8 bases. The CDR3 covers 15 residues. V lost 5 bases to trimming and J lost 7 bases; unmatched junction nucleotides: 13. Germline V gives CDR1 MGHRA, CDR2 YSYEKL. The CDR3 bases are TGCGCCAGCAGCTCATCGACAGGGGTCAGGGTAGAGCAGTACTTC. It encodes CASSSSTGVRVEQYF.

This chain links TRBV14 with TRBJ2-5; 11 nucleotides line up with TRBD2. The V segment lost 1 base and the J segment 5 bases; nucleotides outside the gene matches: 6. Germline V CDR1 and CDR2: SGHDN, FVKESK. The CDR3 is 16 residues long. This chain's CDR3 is CASSQVSSGGAETQYF. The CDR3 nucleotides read TGTGCCAGCAGCCAAGTTAGTAGCGGGGGGGCGGAGACCCAGTACTTC.

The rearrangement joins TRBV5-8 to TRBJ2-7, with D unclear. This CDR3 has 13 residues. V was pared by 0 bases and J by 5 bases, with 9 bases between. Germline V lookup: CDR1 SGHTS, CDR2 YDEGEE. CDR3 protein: CASSLDITHEQYF. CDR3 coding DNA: TGTGCCAGCAGCTTGGACATAACTCACGAGCAGTACTTC.

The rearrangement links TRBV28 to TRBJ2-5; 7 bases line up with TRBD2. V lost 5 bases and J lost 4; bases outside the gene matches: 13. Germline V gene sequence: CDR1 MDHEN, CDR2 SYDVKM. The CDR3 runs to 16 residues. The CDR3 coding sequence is TGTGCCAGCAGTCTAACTCACGGGGCTAGCGGAGAGACCCAGTACTTC. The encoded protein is CASSLTHGASGETQYF.

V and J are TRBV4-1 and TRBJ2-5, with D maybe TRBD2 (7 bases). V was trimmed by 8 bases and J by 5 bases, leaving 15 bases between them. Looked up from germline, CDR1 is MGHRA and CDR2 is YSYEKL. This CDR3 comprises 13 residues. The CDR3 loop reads CASGGAFGETQYF. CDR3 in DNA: TGCGCCAGCGGGGGGGCTTTCGGGGAGACCCAGTACTTC.

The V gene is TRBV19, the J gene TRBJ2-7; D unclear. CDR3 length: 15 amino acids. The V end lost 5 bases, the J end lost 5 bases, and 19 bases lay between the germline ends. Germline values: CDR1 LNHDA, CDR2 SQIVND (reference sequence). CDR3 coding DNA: TGTGCCAGTAGTCCCTTAACGACGGCAACTCACGAGCAGTACTTC. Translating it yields CASSPLTTATHEQYF.

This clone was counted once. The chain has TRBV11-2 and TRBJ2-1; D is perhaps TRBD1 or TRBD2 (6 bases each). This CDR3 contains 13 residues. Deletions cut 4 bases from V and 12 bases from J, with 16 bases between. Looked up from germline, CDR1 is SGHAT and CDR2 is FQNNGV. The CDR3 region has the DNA TGTGCCAGCAGCTCAAGGGGGGCTGTGTGGCAGTTCTTC. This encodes CASSSRGAVWQFF.